This T cell receptor (beta chain) was documented in a study of PD-1 and CTLA-4 blockade in melanoma. In this sample, this clone turned up once. This table comes from immunoSEQ multiplex PCR, and its TCRdb copy is limited to in-frame clones, with some not included. In the table there are under 13,000 clones, 75% to 85% of which are singletons. V lost 0 bases, J lost 5 bases, and 1 base stayed unmatched. The CDR3 loop spans 16 amino acids. The germline CDR1 and CDR2 sequences are LNHNV and YYDKDF (reference sequence). This chain uses TRBV15 with TRBJ2-2; 12 nucleotides align to TRBD2. Sequenced material: CD8+ T cells from peripheral blood, taken from a patient given anti-PD-1 treatment. The clonotype was recovered from a human donor with melanoma. The CDR3 DNA follows: TGTGCCACCAGCAGAGAAGGGACTAGCGGGACCGGGGAGCTGTTTTTT. This gives the protein CATSREGTSGTGELFF.